The 3 T cell receptor beta chains presented below share a single source sample, sequenced in a study of T cell responses to AZD1222 COVID-19 vaccine. Generated by immunoSEQ multiplex PCR, the TCRdb table keeps only in-frame clones and is missing some. The top ten hold roughly 1.7% of the sample, which has approximately 150,000 clones, approximately 90% seen once. Sequenced material: peripheral blood, taken 28 days after the second AZD1222 dose. These receptors were taken from an adult who received the AZD1222 COVID-19 vaccine.

This chain links TRBV15 with TRBJ2-1, with no clear D. Germline V gives CDR1 LNHNV, CDR2 YYDKDF (reference sequence). The CDR3 contains 13 residues. V was shortened by 6 bases and J by 5 bases, with 11 bases between the two germline ends. CDR3 sequence: CATRMGQNNEQFF. In nucleotides, the CDR3 is TGTGCCACCAGAATGGGTCAAAACAATGAGCAGTTCTTC.

This chain joins TRBV30 and TRBJ1-5; no firm D call. This CDR3 has 13 residues. V dropped 2 bases and J dropped 5 bases, with 10 bases sitting between them. Germline V gene lookup returns CDR1 GTSNPN and CDR2 SVGIG (reference sequence). The CDR3 DNA follows: TGTGCCTGGAGTCCCGACGGATATCAGCCCCAGCATTTT. Translating gives CAWSPDGYQPQHF.

The rearrangement links TRBV11-2 to TRBJ1-1; D may be TRBD1 (6 bases). Germline-derived CDR1 and CDR2 are SGHAT and FQNNGV. Trimming shortened V by 3 bases and J by 8 bases, and 22 bases separated the two germline ends. The CDR3 length is 16 residues. The CDR3 region is CASSFKGGLRMSEAFF. CDR3 in DNA: TGTGCCAGCAGCTTCAAGGGGGGGCTTAGGATGTCGGAAGCTTTCTTT.